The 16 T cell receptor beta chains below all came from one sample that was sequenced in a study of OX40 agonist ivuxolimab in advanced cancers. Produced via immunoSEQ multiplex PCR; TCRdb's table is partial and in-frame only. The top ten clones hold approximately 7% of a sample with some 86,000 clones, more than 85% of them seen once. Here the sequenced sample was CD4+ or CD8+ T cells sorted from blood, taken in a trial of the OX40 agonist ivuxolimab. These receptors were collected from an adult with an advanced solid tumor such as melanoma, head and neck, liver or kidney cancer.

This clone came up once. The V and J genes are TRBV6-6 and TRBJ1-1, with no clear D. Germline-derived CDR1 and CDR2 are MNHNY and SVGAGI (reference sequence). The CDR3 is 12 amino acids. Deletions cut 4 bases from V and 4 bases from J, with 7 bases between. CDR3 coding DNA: TGTGCCAGCAGTTTTTGGGGCACTGAAGCTTTCTTT. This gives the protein CASSFWGTEAFF.

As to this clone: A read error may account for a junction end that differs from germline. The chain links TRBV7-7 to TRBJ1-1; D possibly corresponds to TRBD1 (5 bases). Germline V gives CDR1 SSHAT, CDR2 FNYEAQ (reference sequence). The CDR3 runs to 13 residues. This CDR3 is CASSAQVNTEAFF. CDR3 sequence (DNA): TGTGCTAGCAGCGCACAGGTGAACACTGAAGCTTTCTTT. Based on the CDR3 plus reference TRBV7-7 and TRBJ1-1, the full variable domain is GAGVSQSPRYKVTKRGQDVTLRCDPISSHATLYWYQQALGQGPEFLTYFNYEAQPDKSGLPSDRFSAERPEGSISTLTIQRTEQRDSAMYRCASSAQVNTEAFFGQGTRLTVV.

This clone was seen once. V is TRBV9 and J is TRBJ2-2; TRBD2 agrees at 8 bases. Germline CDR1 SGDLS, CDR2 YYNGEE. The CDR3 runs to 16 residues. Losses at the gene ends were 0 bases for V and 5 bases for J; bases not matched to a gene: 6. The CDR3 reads CASSVEASGFTGELFF. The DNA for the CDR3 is TGTGCCAGCAGCGTAGAGGCTAGCGGGTTTACCGGGGAGCTGTTTTTT.

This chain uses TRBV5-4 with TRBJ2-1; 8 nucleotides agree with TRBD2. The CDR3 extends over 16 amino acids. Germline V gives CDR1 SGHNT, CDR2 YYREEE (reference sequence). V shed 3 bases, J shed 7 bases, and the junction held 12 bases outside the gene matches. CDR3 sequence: CASSSPGSGSYNEQFF. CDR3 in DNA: TGTGCCAGCAGCTCACCCGGGAGCGGGAGTTATAATGAGCAGTTCTTC.

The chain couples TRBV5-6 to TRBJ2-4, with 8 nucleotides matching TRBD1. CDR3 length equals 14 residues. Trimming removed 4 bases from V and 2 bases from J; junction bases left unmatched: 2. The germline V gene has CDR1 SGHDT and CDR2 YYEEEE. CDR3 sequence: CASSRQGSKNIQYF. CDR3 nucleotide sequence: TGTGCCAGCAGCCGACAGGGGTCCAAAAACATTCAGTACTTC.

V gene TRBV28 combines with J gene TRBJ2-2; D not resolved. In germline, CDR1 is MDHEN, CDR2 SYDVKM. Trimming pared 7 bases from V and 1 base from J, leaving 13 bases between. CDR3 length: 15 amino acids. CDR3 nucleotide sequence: TGTGCCAGCACCCGTTGGAGAGGGAACACCGGGGAGCTGTTTTTT. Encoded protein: CASTRWRGNTGELFF.

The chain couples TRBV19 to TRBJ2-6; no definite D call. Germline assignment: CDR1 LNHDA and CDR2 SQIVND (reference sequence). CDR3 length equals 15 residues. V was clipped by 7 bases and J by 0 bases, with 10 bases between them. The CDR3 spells CASNPGASGANVLTF. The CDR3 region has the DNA TGTGCCAGTAATCCTGGCGCCTCTGGGGCCAACGTCCTGACTTTC.

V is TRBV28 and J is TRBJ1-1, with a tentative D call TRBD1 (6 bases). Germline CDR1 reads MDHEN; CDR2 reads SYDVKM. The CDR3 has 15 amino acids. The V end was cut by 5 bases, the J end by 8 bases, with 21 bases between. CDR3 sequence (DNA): TGTGCCAGCAGTCTAACAGACAGGCTGGGCTCCGAAGCTTTCTTT. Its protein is CASSLTDRLGSEAFF.

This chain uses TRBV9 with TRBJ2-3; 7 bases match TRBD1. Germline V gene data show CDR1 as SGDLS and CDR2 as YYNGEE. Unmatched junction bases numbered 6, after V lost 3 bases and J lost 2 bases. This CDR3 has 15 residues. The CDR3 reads CASSATTGDTDTQYF. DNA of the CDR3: TGTGCCAGCAGCGCCACCACAGGGGACACAGATACGCAGTATTTT.

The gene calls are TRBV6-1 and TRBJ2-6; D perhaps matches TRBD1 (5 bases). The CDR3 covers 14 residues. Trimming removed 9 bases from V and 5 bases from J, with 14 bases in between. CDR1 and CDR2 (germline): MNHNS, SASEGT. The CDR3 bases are TGTGCCAGTCATCCAGGGTTTCGGGCCAACGTCCTGACTTTC. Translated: CASHPGFRANVLTF.

The CDR3 loop reads CASSPGTASYTGELFF. The CDR3 coding sequence is TGTGCCAGCAGCCCCGGGACAGCTTCGTACACCGGGGAGCTGTTTTTT. The V gene is TRBV5-6, the J gene TRBJ2-2, with 7 nucleotides matching TRBD1. The germline V gene encodes CDR1 SGHDT and CDR2 YYEEEE. This CDR3 region has 16 residues. Trimming took 4 bases from V and 3 from J; bases not matched to a gene: 9.

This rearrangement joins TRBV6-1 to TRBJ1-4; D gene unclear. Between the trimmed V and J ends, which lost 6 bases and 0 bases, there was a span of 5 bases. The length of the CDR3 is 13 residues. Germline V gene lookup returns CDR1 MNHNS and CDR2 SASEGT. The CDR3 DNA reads TGTGCCAGCAGCAGATCAACTAATGAAAAACTGTTTTTT. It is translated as CASSRSTNEKLFF.

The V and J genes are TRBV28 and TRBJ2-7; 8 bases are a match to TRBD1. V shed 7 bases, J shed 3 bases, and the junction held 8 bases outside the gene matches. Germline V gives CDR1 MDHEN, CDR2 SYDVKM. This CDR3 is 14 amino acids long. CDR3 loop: CASKRAGGNYEQYF. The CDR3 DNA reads TGTGCCAGCAAAAGGGCAGGGGGCAACTACGAGCAGTACTTC.

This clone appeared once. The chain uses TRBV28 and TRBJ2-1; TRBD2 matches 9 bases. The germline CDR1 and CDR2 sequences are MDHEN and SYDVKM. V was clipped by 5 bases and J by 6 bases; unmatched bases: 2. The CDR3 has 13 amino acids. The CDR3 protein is CASSRLAANEQFF. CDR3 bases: TGTGCCAGCAGTCGACTAGCGGCCAATGAGCAGTTCTTC.

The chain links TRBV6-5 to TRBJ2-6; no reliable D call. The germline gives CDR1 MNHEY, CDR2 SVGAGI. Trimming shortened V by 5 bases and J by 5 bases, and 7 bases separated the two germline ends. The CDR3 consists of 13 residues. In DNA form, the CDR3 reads TGTGCCAGCAGTGTCGTTAGGGCCAACGTCCTGACTTTC. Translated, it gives CASSVVRANVLTF.

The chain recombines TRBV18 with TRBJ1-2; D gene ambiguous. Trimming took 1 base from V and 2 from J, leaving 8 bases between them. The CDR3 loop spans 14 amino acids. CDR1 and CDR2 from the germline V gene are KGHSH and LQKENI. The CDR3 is CASSPRNRNYGYTF. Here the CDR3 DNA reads TGTGCCAGCTCACCACGAAATCGGAACTATGGCTACACCTTC.